The subject of this entry is one T cell receptor beta chain. Its antigen is as yet unknown. This specimen comes from a study of T cells in localized non-small cell lung cancer. Study-level points and caveats: The tumor had only one region sequenced, so heterogeneity remains possible. Adjacent lung exhibited a median of around 60 among the 100 most abundant tumor clones. The highest T cell clonality was in uninvolved adjacent lung, above tumor. Blood T cell density predicted longer survival; adjacent-lung clonality, shorter.

Sequenced by immunoSEQ multiplex PCR; TCRdb stores in-frame clones only, minus some. The table has over 40,000 clones, 80% to 85% seen once. This CDR3 contains 13 residues. With 3 bases removed from V and 10 bases from J, the gap between germline ends came to 13 bases. Germline V lookup: CDR1 SEHNR, CDR2 FQNEAQ (reference sequence). The TCR comes from a man aged 35 to 70 with stage III lung adenocarcinoma. V gene TRBV7-9 combines with J gene TRBJ2-1; D remains ambiguous. Specimen: peripheral blood mononuclear cells, collected before any cancer treatment. CDR3 sequence reads: CASSFEGGAEQFF. CDR3 coding DNA: TGTGCCAGCAGCTTTGAAGGTGGAGCCGAGCAGTTCTTC.